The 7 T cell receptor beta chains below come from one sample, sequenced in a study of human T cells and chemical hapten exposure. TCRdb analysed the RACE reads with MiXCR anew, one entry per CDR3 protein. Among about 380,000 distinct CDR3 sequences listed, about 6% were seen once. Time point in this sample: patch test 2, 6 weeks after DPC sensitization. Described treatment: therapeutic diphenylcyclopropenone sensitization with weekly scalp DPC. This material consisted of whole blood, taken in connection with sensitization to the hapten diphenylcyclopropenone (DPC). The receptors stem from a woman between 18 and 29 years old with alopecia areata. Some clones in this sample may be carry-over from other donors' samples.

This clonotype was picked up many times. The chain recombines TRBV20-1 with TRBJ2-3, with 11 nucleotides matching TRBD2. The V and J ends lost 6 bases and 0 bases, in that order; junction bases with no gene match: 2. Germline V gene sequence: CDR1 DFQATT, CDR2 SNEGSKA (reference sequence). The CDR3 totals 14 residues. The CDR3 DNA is TGCAGTGCAAGACTAGCGGGGAGCACAGATACGCAGTATTTT. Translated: CSARLAGSTDTQYF.

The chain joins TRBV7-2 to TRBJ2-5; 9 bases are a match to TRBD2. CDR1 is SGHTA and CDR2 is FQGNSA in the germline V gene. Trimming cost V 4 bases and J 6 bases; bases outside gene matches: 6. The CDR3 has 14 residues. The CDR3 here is CASSSGLAIKTQYF. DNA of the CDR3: TGTGCCAGCAGCTCGGGACTAGCAATAAAGACCCAGTACTTC.

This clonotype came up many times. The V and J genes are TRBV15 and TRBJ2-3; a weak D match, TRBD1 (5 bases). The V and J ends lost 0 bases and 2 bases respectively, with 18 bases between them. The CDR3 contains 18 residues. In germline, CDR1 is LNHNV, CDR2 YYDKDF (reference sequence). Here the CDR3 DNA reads TGTGCCACCAGCAGAGATAAGTTCGAGGAAGGGGACACAGATACGCAGTATTTT. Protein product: CATSRDKFEEGDTDTQYF.

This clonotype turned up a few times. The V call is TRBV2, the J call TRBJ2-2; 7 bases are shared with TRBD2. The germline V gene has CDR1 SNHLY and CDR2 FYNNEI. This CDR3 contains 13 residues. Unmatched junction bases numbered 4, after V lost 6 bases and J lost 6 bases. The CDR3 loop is CASRLASAGELFF. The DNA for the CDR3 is TGTGCCAGCAGACTAGCGTCTGCCGGGGAGCTGTTTTTT.

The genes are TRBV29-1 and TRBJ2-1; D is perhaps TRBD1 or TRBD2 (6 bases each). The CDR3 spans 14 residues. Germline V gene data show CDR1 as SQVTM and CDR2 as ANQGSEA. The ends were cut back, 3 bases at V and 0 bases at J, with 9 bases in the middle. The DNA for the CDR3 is TGCAGCGTTGACCGGGGGCGCTCCTACAATGAGCAGTTCTTC. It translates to CSVDRGRSYNEQFF.

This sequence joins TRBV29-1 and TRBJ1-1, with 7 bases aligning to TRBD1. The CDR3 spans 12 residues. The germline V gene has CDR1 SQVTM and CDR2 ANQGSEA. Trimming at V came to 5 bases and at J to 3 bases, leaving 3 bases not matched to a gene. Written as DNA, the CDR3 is TGCAGCGTTACAGGGGAATACACTGAAGCTTTCTTT. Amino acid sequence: CSVTGEYTEAFF.

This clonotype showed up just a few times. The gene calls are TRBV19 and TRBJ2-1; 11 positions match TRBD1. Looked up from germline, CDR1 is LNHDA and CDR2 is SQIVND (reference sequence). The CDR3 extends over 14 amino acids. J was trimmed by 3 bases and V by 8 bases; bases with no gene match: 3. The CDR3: CASGGQGDYNEQFF. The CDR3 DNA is TGTGCCAGTGGGGGACAGGGGGACTACAATGAGCAGTTCTTC. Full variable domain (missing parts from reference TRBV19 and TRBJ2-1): DGGITQSPKYLFRKEGQNVTLSCEQNLNHDAMYWYRQDPGQGLRLIYYSQIVNDFQKGDIAEGYSVSREKKESFPLTVTSAQKNPTAFYLCASGGQGDYNEQFFGPGTRLTVL.